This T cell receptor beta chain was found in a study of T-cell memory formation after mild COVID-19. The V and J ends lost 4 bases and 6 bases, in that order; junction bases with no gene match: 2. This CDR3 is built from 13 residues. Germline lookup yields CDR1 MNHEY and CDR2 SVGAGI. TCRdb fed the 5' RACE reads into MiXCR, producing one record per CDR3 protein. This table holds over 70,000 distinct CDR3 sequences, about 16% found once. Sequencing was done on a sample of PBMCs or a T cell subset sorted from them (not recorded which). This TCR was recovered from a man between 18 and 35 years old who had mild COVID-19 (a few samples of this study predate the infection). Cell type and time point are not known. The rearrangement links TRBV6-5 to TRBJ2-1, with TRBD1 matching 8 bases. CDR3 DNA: TGTGCCAGCAGTTTCGGACAGGGCAATGAGCAGTTCTTC. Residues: CASSFGQGNEQFF.